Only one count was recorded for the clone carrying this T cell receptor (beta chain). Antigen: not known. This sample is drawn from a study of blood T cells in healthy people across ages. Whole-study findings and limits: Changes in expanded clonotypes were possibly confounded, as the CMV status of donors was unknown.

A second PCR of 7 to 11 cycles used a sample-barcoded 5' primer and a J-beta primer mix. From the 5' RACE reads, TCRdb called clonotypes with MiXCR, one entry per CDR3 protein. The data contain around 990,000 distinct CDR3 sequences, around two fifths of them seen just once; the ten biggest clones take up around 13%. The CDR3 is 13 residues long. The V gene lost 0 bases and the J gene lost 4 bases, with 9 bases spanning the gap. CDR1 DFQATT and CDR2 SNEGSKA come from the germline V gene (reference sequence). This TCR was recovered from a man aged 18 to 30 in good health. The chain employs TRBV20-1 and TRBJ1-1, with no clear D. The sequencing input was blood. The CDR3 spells CSARDKWGTEAFF. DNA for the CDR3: TGCAGTGCTAGAGATAAATGGGGCACTGAAGCTTTCTTT.